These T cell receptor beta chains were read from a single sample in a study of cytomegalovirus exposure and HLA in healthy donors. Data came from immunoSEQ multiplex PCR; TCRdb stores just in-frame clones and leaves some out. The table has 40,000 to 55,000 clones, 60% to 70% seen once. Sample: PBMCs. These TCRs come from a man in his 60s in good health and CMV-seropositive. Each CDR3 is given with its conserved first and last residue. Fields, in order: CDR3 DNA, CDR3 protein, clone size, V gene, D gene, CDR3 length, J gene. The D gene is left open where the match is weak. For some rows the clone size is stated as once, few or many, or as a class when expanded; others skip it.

CDR3 DNA: TGCGCCAGCAGTGAGTCCCGAGGGGGCAACGGGGAGCTGTTTTTT
CDR3 protein: CASSESRGGNGELFF
clone size: -
V gene: TRBV10-1
D gene: TRBD1
CDR3 length: 15
J gene: TRBJ2-2

CDR3 DNA: TGTGCCAGCGCGGGTACAGGGGGGGTCACCCAGTACTTC
CDR3 protein: CASAGTGGVTQYF
clone size: -
V gene: TRBV7-9
D gene: -
CDR3 length: 13
J gene: TRBJ2-5

CDR3 DNA: TGCGCCAGCAGCTGGGGGACTAACACTGAAGCTTTCTTT
CDR3 protein: CASSWGTNTEAFF
clone size: -
V gene: TRBV5-1
D gene: -
CDR3 length: 13
J gene: TRBJ1-1

CDR3 DNA: TGTGCCAGCATCCCGGACAGGGGGCATGGCTACACCTTC
CDR3 protein: CASIPDRGHGYTF
clone size: -
V gene: TRBV6-5
D gene: TRBD1
CDR3 length: 13
J gene: TRBJ1-2

CDR3 DNA: TGTGCCAGTCAGGACAGCCCTTATAATTCACCCCTCCACTTT
CDR3 protein: CASQDSPYNSPLHF
clone size: few
V gene: TRBV2
D gene: -
CDR3 length: 14
J gene: TRBJ1-6

CDR3 DNA: TGTGCCAGCAGCTTAGAATCGCTTGGCGGGAGTGGGGAGCAGTACTTC
CDR3 protein: CASSLESLGGSGEQYF
clone size: -
V gene: TRBV11-2
D gene: TRBD2
CDR3 length: 16
J gene: TRBJ2-7

CDR3 DNA: TGTGCCAGCAGTTTTGTTAGTCCCTACGAGCAGTACTTC
CDR3 protein: CASSFVSPYEQYF
clone size: -
V gene: TRBV28
D gene: -
CDR3 length: 13
J gene: TRBJ2-7

CDR3 DNA: TGTGCCAGCAGCACGACAGACTCTAGCACAGATACGCAGTATTTT
CDR3 protein: CASSTTDSSTDTQYF
clone size: -
V gene: TRBV11-1
D gene: -
CDR3 length: 15
J gene: TRBJ2-3

CDR3 DNA: TGTGCCAGCACCGCGGACAGTGGTGAAGCTTTCTTT
CDR3 protein: CASTADSGEAFF
clone size: -
V gene: TRBV28
D gene: -
CDR3 length: 12
J gene: TRBJ1-1

CDR3 DNA: TGTGCCAGCAGTTATCCACAGGGAGGGGAGACCCAGTACTTC
CDR3 protein: CASSYPQGGETQYF
clone size: few
V gene: TRBV6-6
D gene: -
CDR3 length: 14
J gene: TRBJ2-5

CDR3 DNA: TGTGCCAGCAGCTTTACTAGCGGGAGTTACAATGAGCAGTTCTTC
CDR3 protein: CASSFTSGSYNEQFF
clone size: few
V gene: TRBV11-1
D gene: TRBD2
CDR3 length: 15
J gene: TRBJ2-1

CDR3 DNA: TGTGCCACCGGTCCGGGGACATCCTACCAAGAGACCCAGTACTTC
CDR3 protein: CATGPGTSYQETQYF
clone size: -
V gene: TRBV10-3
D gene: -
CDR3 length: 15
J gene: TRBJ2-5

CDR3 DNA: TGCAGCGTTGACCCCCATCTCGGCTATGGCTACACCTTC
CDR3 protein: CSVDPHLGYGYTF
clone size: once
V gene: TRBV29-1
D gene: -
CDR3 length: 13
J gene: TRBJ1-2

CDR3 DNA: TGTGCCAGCAGCTTACATACCTCCAGAATCTACGAGCAGTACTTC
CDR3 protein: CASSLHTSRIYEQYF
clone size: -
V gene: TRBV11-2
D gene: -
CDR3 length: 15
J gene: TRBJ2-7

CDR3 DNA: TGTGCCAGTAGTGACGGCCCAGGCTCCTACGAGCAGTACTTC
CDR3 protein: CASSDGPGSYEQYF
clone size: few
V gene: TRBV19
D gene: -
CDR3 length: 14
J gene: TRBJ2-7

CDR3 DNA: TGTGCCAGCAGTTTATACAATGAGCAGTTCTTC
CDR3 protein: CASSLYNEQFF
clone size: -
V gene: TRBV6-1
D gene: -
CDR3 length: 11
J gene: TRBJ2-1

CDR3 DNA: TGTGCCAGCAGTCCGATCGGGGACTATGCAGATACGCAGTATTTT
CDR3 protein: CASSPIGDYADTQYF
clone size: few
V gene: TRBV28
D gene: TRBD2
CDR3 length: 15
J gene: TRBJ2-3

CDR3 DNA: TGTGCCAGCAGCTCTACCGACTGGAGGCAGTCCTACGAGCAGTACTTC
CDR3 protein: CASSSTDWRQSYEQYF
clone size: -
V gene: TRBV5-4
D gene: -
CDR3 length: 16
J gene: TRBJ2-7

CDR3 DNA: TGTGCCAGCACCTTCCGGGACAGTGGGAATGAGCAGTTCTTC
CDR3 protein: CASTFRDSGNEQFF
clone size: -
V gene: TRBV7-2
D gene: TRBD1
CDR3 length: 14
J gene: TRBJ2-1

CDR3 DNA: TGTGCCAGCAGCTTATCCCTCACAGATACGCAGTATTTT
CDR3 protein: CASSLSLTDTQYF
clone size: -
V gene: TRBV7-9
D gene: -
CDR3 length: 13
J gene: TRBJ2-3

CDR3 DNA: TGTGCCAGCAGCTTTCCCCAGATCAATCAGCCCCAGCATTTT
CDR3 protein: CASSFPQINQPQHF
clone size: -
V gene: TRBV11-1
D gene: -
CDR3 length: 14
J gene: TRBJ1-5

CDR3 DNA: TGTGCCAGCTCACCCGAGCTCCTGGGCACAGATACGCAGTATTTT
CDR3 protein: CASSPELLGTDTQYF
clone size: -
V gene: TRBV18
D gene: -
CDR3 length: 15
J gene: TRBJ2-3

CDR3 DNA: TGTGCCAGCAGCTTGGGCCGTCAGCGGGAGAAAGAGACCCAGTACTTC
CDR3 protein: CASSLGRQREKETQYF
clone size: -
V gene: TRBV7-2
D gene: TRBD2
CDR3 length: 16
J gene: TRBJ2-5

CDR3 DNA: TGTGCCAGTAGTATCGGGGGAGTTAATGGCTACACCTTC
CDR3 protein: CASSIGGVNGYTF
clone size: -
V gene: TRBV19
D gene: -
CDR3 length: 13
J gene: TRBJ1-2

CDR3 DNA: TGTGCCAGTCTCCCAGGGGAGTACTCGGACTATGGCTACACCTTC
CDR3 protein: CASLPGEYSDYGYTF
clone size: once
V gene: TRBV19
D gene: -
CDR3 length: 15
J gene: TRBJ1-2

CDR3 DNA: TGTGCCAGCACCCTAGGACTACGGCGCAATCAGCCCCAGCATTTT
CDR3 protein: CASTLGLRRNQPQHF
clone size: few
V gene: TRBV6-6
D gene: -
CDR3 length: 15
J gene: TRBJ1-5

CDR3 DNA: TGTGCCAGCAGCCCCTCCGGCGGAGGGACCGGGGAGCTGTTTTTT
CDR3 protein: CASSPSGGGTGELFF
clone size: few
V gene: TRBV28
D gene: -
CDR3 length: 15
J gene: TRBJ2-2

CDR3 DNA: TGTGCCAGCAGTCCCCCTGCAGGCTCTGGAAACACCATATATTTT
CDR3 protein: CASSPPAGSGNTIYF
clone size: -
V gene: TRBV28
D gene: -
CDR3 length: 15
J gene: TRBJ1-3

CDR3 DNA: TGTGCCAGCAGCGGAACCTCGGGCTCCTACAATGAGCAGTTCTTC
CDR3 protein: CASSGTSGSYNEQFF
clone size: -
V gene: TRBV7-2
D gene: -
CDR3 length: 15
J gene: TRBJ2-1

CDR3 DNA: TGCGCCAGCAGCCAAGAGCCAGGACAGGCGGACTATGGCTACACCTTC
CDR3 protein: CASSQEPGQADYGYTF
clone size: -
V gene: TRBV4-3
D gene: TRBD1
CDR3 length: 16
J gene: TRBJ1-2

CDR3 DNA: TGCGCCAGCAGCCAAGTAGGCAGGGGTCAAGAGACCCAGTACTTC
CDR3 protein: CASSQVGRGQETQYF
clone size: -
V gene: TRBV4-3
D gene: -
CDR3 length: 15
J gene: TRBJ2-5

CDR3 DNA: TGTGCCAGCAGTGATGGGACAGGGGGTAACTATGGCTACACCTTC
CDR3 protein: CASSDGTGGNYGYTF
clone size: -
V gene: TRBV2
D gene: TRBD1
CDR3 length: 15
J gene: TRBJ1-2

CDR3 DNA: TGTGCCAGCAGCTTAATAGCGGTTGAAGCTTTCTTT
CDR3 protein: CASSLIAVEAFF
clone size: -
V gene: TRBV7-2
D gene: -
CDR3 length: 12
J gene: TRBJ1-1

CDR3 DNA: TGTGCCTGGAGTGAACGGAGCTACGAGCAGTACTTC
CDR3 protein: CAWSERSYEQYF
clone size: -
V gene: TRBV30
D gene: -
CDR3 length: 12
J gene: TRBJ2-7

CDR3 DNA: TGTGCCAGCAGAACCCCTGGCGCGGGATTTCGGTCCGAGCAGTACTTC
CDR3 protein: CASRTPGAGFRSEQYF
clone size: -
V gene: TRBV28
D gene: -
CDR3 length: 16
J gene: TRBJ2-7

CDR3 DNA: TGTGCCAGCACCCAGGGAATTAGCGGGAGCCTTGAGACCCAGTACTTC
CDR3 protein: CASTQGISGSLETQYF
clone size: -
V gene: TRBV7-9
D gene: TRBD2
CDR3 length: 16
J gene: TRBJ2-5

CDR3 DNA: TGTGCCAGCAGCTCCTCCGTCGGGGTCGCCGCGGGTGGCTACACCTTC
CDR3 protein: CASSSSVGVAAGGYTF
clone size: -
V gene: TRBV5-4
D gene: -
CDR3 length: 16
J gene: TRBJ1-2

CDR3 DNA: TGTGCCAGCAAGGGCGCGGGAGGTGGCACAGATACGCAGTATTTT
CDR3 protein: CASKGAGGGTDTQYF
clone size: -
V gene: TRBV4-2
D gene: TRBD2
CDR3 length: 15
J gene: TRBJ2-3

CDR3 DNA: TGTGCCAGCAGTATTTTTAGCGGGAGTTCGAATGAGCAGTTCTTC
CDR3 protein: CASSIFSGSSNEQFF
clone size: once
V gene: TRBV27
D gene: TRBD2
CDR3 length: 15
J gene: TRBJ2-1

CDR3 DNA: TGCAGCGTTGCTAGACAGGCCAACACAGATACGCAGTATTTT
CDR3 protein: CSVARQANTDTQYF
clone size: few
V gene: TRBV29-1
D gene: -
CDR3 length: 14
J gene: TRBJ2-3

CDR3 DNA: TGTGCCAGCAGCTTAGGGCAGCCAGGGGGCAGCGAGACCCAGTACTTC
CDR3 protein: CASSLGQPGGSETQYF
clone size: -
V gene: TRBV7-6
D gene: TRBD1
CDR3 length: 16
J gene: TRBJ2-5

CDR3 DNA: TGTGCCAGCAGTCCAACCCTCCAGCGGAACCAAGAGACCCAGTACTTC
CDR3 protein: CASSPTLQRNQETQYF
clone size: -
V gene: TRBV6-6
D gene: -
CDR3 length: 16
J gene: TRBJ2-5

CDR3 DNA: TGTGCCTGGAGTGGGATAGCGGGAGAAGACGCAGATACGCAGTATTTT
CDR3 protein: CAWSGIAGEDADTQYF
clone size: few
V gene: TRBV30
D gene: TRBD2
CDR3 length: 16
J gene: TRBJ2-3

CDR3 DNA: TGTGCCAGCAGCTTAGGTGCCCGGACTAGCGGGACCGGGGAGCTGTTTTTT
CDR3 protein: CASSLGARTSGTGELFF
clone size: once
V gene: TRBV13
D gene: TRBD2
CDR3 length: 17
J gene: TRBJ2-2

CDR3 DNA: TGTGCCAGCGGTGGCCTGTCGGGACTAGCGGGAGTGGGACCAGATACGCAGTATTTT
CDR3 protein: CASGGLSGLAGVGPDTQYF
clone size: -
V gene: TRBV6-1
D gene: TRBD2
CDR3 length: 19
J gene: TRBJ2-3

CDR3 DNA: TGTGCCAGCAGCGGGTGGGGCTCCGTGGGGGAGCAGTACTTC
CDR3 protein: CASSGWGSVGEQYF
clone size: -
V gene: TRBV7-2
D gene: -
CDR3 length: 14
J gene: TRBJ2-7

CDR3 DNA: TGTGCCAGCAGTTCCCCCGGGACAGGGATCCGCCCGGTTACCTACGAGCAGTACTTC
CDR3 protein: CASSSPGTGIRPVTYEQYF
clone size: -
V gene: TRBV28
D gene: TRBD1
CDR3 length: 19
J gene: TRBJ2-7

CDR3 DNA: TGTGCCAGCAGCCAAGAAGGAACTAGCGGGTATCAACCCTACGAGCAGTACTTC
CDR3 protein: CASSQEGTSGYQPYEQYF
clone size: -
V gene: TRBV4-2
D gene: TRBD2
CDR3 length: 18
J gene: TRBJ2-7

CDR3 DNA: TGTGCCAGCAGCCCTGACTCCACCTGGAGTGAAAAACTGTTTTTT
CDR3 protein: CASSPDSTWSEKLFF
clone size: -
V gene: TRBV6-6
D gene: -
CDR3 length: 15
J gene: TRBJ1-4

CDR3 DNA: TGTGCCAGCAGTGAATATCAAATGTTAGGGGCACAAGAGACCCAGTACTTC
CDR3 protein: CASSEYQMLGAQETQYF
clone size: -
V gene: TRBV25-1
D gene: -
CDR3 length: 17
J gene: TRBJ2-5

CDR3 DNA: TGTGCCAGCAGTTTCAGGACTAGCGGGGGGGTAGATACGCAGTATTTT
CDR3 protein: CASSFRTSGGVDTQYF
clone size: -
V gene: TRBV27
D gene: TRBD2
CDR3 length: 16
J gene: TRBJ2-3

CDR3 DNA: TGTGCCTGGAGTACCAAACAGGGGGCTCAAGAGACCCAGTACTTC
CDR3 protein: CAWSTKQGAQETQYF
clone size: -
V gene: TRBV30
D gene: TRBD1
CDR3 length: 15
J gene: TRBJ2-5